Following are 3 T cell receptor beta chains from one sample sequenced in a study of spatial heterogeneity in lung cancer. Via MiXCR, TCRdb re-called the 5' RACE reads, giving one row per CDR3 protein. The sample consists of more than 10,000 distinct CDR3 sequences, 3% to 5% of them appearing once. Time point of the sample: sample taken at primary tumor resection. The input material, whole RNA from tumor, nontumor lung or frozen PBMC, was sequenced unsorted. Sequences were derived from PBMCs, sampled at surgery. All receptors come from a male donor with early-stage non-small cell lung cancer.

This clonotype has at least ten counts. This beta chain is off target for a library built for alpha chains, so its abundance means little. The V and J genes are TRBV18 and TRBJ1-3, with a possible D match to TRBD1 (5 bases). The CDR3 is made up of 16 amino acids. Trimming stripped 2 bases from V and 5 bases from J, with 16 bases between. CDR1 and CDR2 (germline): KGHSH, LQKENI. CDR3 in amino acids: CASSPSPGPSRNTIYF. The CDR3 nucleotides read TGTGCCAGCTCACCATCGCCGGGACCTTCAAGAAACACCATATATTTT.

In regard to this clonotype: This beta chain is a stray sequence in a library constructed for alpha chains; its clone size is not meaningful. The chain links TRBV7-9 to TRBJ2-7, with D possibly matching TRBD1 (5 bases). The CDR3 extends over 13 amino acids. Germline V gene lookup returns CDR1 SEHNR and CDR2 FQNEAQ (reference sequence). Trimming pared 5 bases from V and 1 base from J, leaving 9 bases between. Here the CDR3 DNA reads TGTGCCAGCAGCGGGGCAGTTTCCTACGAGCAGTACTTC. Translated: CASSGAVSYEQYF.

At least ten counts were recorded for this clonotype. A library made for alpha chains picked up this beta chain off target, so its size means little. The gene calls are TRBV24-1 and TRBJ2-1, with 13 bases matching TRBD2. With V trimmed by 4 bases and J by 5 bases, 4 bases remained unmatched. The CDR3 contains 16 residues. The V gene's germline CDR1 is KGHDR and CDR2 SFDVKD. CDR3 in amino acids: CATSDRTSGRNNEQFF. CDR3 DNA: TGTGCCACCAGTGACCGGACTAGCGGGAGAAACAATGAGCAGTTCTTC.